The 25 T cell receptor beta chains given below trace back to one sample, sequenced in a study of regulatory T cells in long-lasting Graves disease. Library construction for TCR beta used iRepertoire HTBI primers and Arm-PCR of CDR3 regions. TCRdb reprocessed the multiplex PCR reads via MiXCR and lists one record per CDR3 protein. The repertoire holds about 430,000 distinct CDR3 sequences, with 21% as singletons. Time point: persistent/refractory GD, antithyroid drugs over 5 years with positive TRAb. Extracted PBMC RNA gave rise to the TCR library. This material consisted of peripheral blood mononuclear cells (PBMCs), taken when the disease was refractory, from a patient treated with antithyroid drugs. The origin of the receptors is a female donor with Graves disease.

V gene TRBV13 combines with J gene TRBJ2-6; tentative D call: TRBD2 (5 bases). The CDR3 contains 18 residues. Germline V gene data show CDR1 as PRHDT and CDR2 as FYEKMQ (reference sequence). V gave up 1 base and J gave up 4 bases, with 17 bases separating them. CDR3 residues: CASSLVGGSGLGANVLTF. The CDR3 coding sequence is TGTGCCAGCAGCTTAGTTGGTGGGAGCGGTTTGGGGGCCAACGTCCTGACTTTC.

This chain uses TRBV2 with TRBJ2-3; no reliable D call. The germline V and J ends were trimmed by 8 bases and 1 base, with 13 bases remaining between them. This CDR3 comprises 14 residues. Germline CDR1 is SNHLY and CDR2 is FYNNEI. In DNA, the CDR3 is TGTGCCAGCCAGTGGTCGTTCCGCACAGATACGCAGTATTTT. Translated, it gives CASQWSFRTDTQYF.

This clonotype was detected ten times or more. The rearrangement joins TRBV5-1 to TRBJ1-4; 12 bases fit TRBD1. With V trimmed by 7 bases and J by 2 bases, 6 bases remained unmatched. From germline, CDR1 is SGHRS and CDR2 YFSETQ. The CDR3 has 16 amino acids. CDR3 sequence reads: CASRPGQGATNEKLFF. CDR3 DNA: TGCGCCAGCCGACCGGGACAGGGGGCGACTAATGAAAAACTGTTTTTT. Full variable domain (missing parts from reference TRBV5-1 and TRBJ1-4): KAGVTQTPRYLIKTRGQQVTLSCSPISGHRSVSWYQQTPGQGLQFLFEYFSETQRNKGNFPGRFSGRQFSNSRSEMNVSTLELGDSALYLCASRPGQGATNEKLFFGSGTQLSVL.

A few counts support this clonotype. The genes are TRBV29-1 and TRBJ2-7; D may match TRBD1 or TRBD2 (6 bases each). Germline loops: CDR1 SQVTM, CDR2 ANQGSEA. The CDR3 extends over 13 amino acids. The V gene lost 3 bases and the J gene lost 4 bases, with 13 bases spanning the gap. CDR3 loop: CSVEARGGYEQYF. CDR3 nucleotide sequence: TGCAGCGTTGAGGCCAGGGGAGGATACGAGCAGTACTTC.

This clonotype has a handful of counts. The J gene is TRBJ1-5, the V gene TRBV6-1; D gene ambiguous. Germline CDR1 MNHNS, CDR2 SASEGT. V shed 3 bases and J shed 5 bases, with 2 bases lying between them. The CDR3 runs to 11 residues. The CDR3 DNA sequence: TGTGCCAGCAGTGATGATCAGCCCCAGCATTTT. It specifies CASSDDQPQHF.

This clonotype was seen a few times. The chain employs TRBV5-1 and TRBJ1-4, with D hard to call. Germline CDR1 and CDR2: SGHRS and YFSETQ. V shed 0 bases and J shed 5 bases, with 8 bases lying between them. This CDR3 region has 14 residues. The CDR3 region is CASSLDSGNEKLFF. DNA for the CDR3: TGCGCCAGCAGCTTGGATTCGGGGAATGAAAAACTGTTTTTT.

The rearrangement uses TRBV15 and TRBJ2-4; TRBD1 or TRBD2 may be the D gene (6 bases each). This CDR3 is 17 amino acids long. Germline CDR1 LNHNV, CDR2 YYDKDF (reference sequence). V was shortened by 0 bases and J by 6 bases, with 18 bases between the two germline ends. CDR3 DNA: TGTGCCACCAGCAGAGATCTCCCCGGGGGCGGTCCAAACATTCAGTACTTC. This encodes CATSRDLPGGGPNIQYF.

As concerns this clonotype: Since a much larger clone is just one base distant, this may be a read error. This chain connects TRBV10-3 to TRBJ1-4, with D unresolved. CDR1 is ENHRY and CDR2 is SYGVKD in the germline V gene. The V gene lost 4 bases and the J gene lost 1 base, with 4 bases spanning the gap. The CDR3 is 13 residues long. The CDR3 sequence: CAISGGTNEKLFF. DNA for the CDR3: TGTGCCATCAGTGGGGGAACTAATGAAAAACTGTTTTTT.

This clonotype was seen ten or more times. This rearrangement joins TRBV28 to TRBJ1-5; perhaps TRBD1 as D (5 bases). V lost 3 bases to trimming and J lost 3 bases, with 27 bases between them. This CDR3 is 20 amino acids long. Germline values: CDR1 MDHEN, CDR2 SYDVKM. In DNA, the CDR3 is TGTGCCAGCAGTTTTTTCCGTCTTTGGACATCTAAAGAGGTCAATCAGCCCCAGCATTTT. Translation gives CASSFFRLWTSKEVNQPQHF.

This clonotype has only a few counts. V is TRBV6-1 and J is TRBJ1-5; D perhaps matches TRBD1 (5 bases). Trimming shortened V by 7 bases and J by 0 bases, and 13 bases separated the two germline ends. Germline lookup yields CDR1 MNHNS and CDR2 SASEGT. The CDR3 consists of 15 residues. Here the CDR3 DNA reads TGTGCCAGCACCGTGAATGGGGGTAGCAATCAGCCCCAGCATTTT. Translating it yields CASTVNGGSNQPQHF.

The rearrangement links TRBV12-3 or TRBV12-4 to TRBJ2-1; 8 nucleotides match TRBD2. The V segment lost 5 bases and the J segment 8 bases; nucleotides outside the gene matches: 8. This CDR3 is built from 14 residues. CDR3 loop: CASSQGTSFDEQFF. CDR3 DNA: TGTGCCAGCAGTCAGGGGACTAGTTTTGATGAGCAGTTCTTC.

The chain recombines TRBV4-1 with TRBJ1-1, with unresolved D. The CDR3 is 13 residues long. Trimming removed 8 bases at V and 0 bases at J, with 10 bases between. Per the germline V gene, CDR1 is MGHRA and CDR2 is YSYEKL. The CDR3 loop is CASAGILNTEAFF. The CDR3 coding sequence is TGCGCCAGCGCGGGGATCTTGAACACTGAAGCTTTCTTT.

This clonotype appeared many times. The chain recombines TRBV27 with TRBJ2-5; D remains ambiguous. The CDR3 sequence is 13 residues long. Per the germline V gene, CDR1 is MNHEY and CDR2 is SMNVEV (reference sequence). V gave up 3 bases and J gave up 1 base, with 6 bases separating them. The CDR3 is CASSFTGQETQYF. DNA of the CDR3: TGTGCCAGCAGTTTCACGGGCCAAGAGACCCAGTACTTC.

This clonotype was seen repeatedly, ten times or more. The rearrangement joins TRBV2 to TRBJ2-7; TRBD2 aligns across 7 bases. V shed 6 bases, J shed 1 base, and the junction held 6 bases outside the gene matches. In germline, CDR1 is SNHLY, CDR2 FYNNEI. The CDR3 covers 14 residues. The CDR3 region is CASSAGDRSYEQYF. The CDR3 DNA is TGTGCCAGCAGCGCGGGGGACCGATCCTACGAGCAGTACTTC.

This clonotype was recorded many times. The rearrangement uses TRBV2 and TRBJ1-4; D remains unclear. This CDR3 spans 11 amino acids. Deletions cut 1 base from V and 16 bases from J, with 10 bases between. Looked up from germline, CDR1 is SNHLY and CDR2 is FYNNEI. DNA for the CDR3: TGTGCCAGCAGTGAAGAGGAAGGGCAGTTTTTT. Protein product: CASSEEEGQFF.

This clonotype came up many times. The chain carries TRBV20-1 and TRBJ1-2; no reliable D call. This CDR3 has 15 residues. CDR1 and CDR2 from the germline V gene are DFQATT and SNEGSKA (reference sequence). V lost 1 base and J lost 2, with 14 bases in between. CDR3 residues: CSARGPAKTNYGYTF. The CDR3 DNA sequence: TGCAGTGCTAGAGGTCCAGCCAAAACCAACTATGGCTACACCTTC.

The chain has TRBV5-1 and TRBJ2-5, with TRBD1 matching 7 bases. The CDR3 consists of 15 residues. Trimming removed 4 bases from V and 5 bases from J; junction bases left unmatched: 11. Germline lookup yields CDR1 SGHRS and CDR2 YFSETQ. The DNA for the CDR3 is TGCGCCAGCAGCCAAACCCGACAGGGCTTGGAGACCCAGTACTTC. Its translation: CASSQTRQGLETQYF.

This clonotype was found a few times. This rearrangement joins TRBV6-5 to TRBJ2-3, with 8 nucleotides matching TRBD2. Trimming at V came to 2 bases and at J to 2 bases, leaving 6 bases not matched to a gene. CDR1 is MNHEY, CDR2 SVGAGI, per germline. This CDR3 has 16 residues. CDR3 DNA: TGTGCCAGCAGTTACCTGACTAGCGCAACCACAGATACGCAGTATTTT. Residues: CASSYLTSATTDTQYF.

This clonotype was picked up many times. The DNA of the CDR3 is TGTGCCAGCAGTGAAGCGTCTGGGGTTCAGCCCCAGCATTTT. Protein: CASSEASGVQPQHF. The chain couples TRBV2 to TRBJ1-5, with D unclear. The ends were cut back, 0 bases at V and 6 bases at J, with 9 bases in the middle. CDR3 length equals 14 residues. Germline CDR1 and CDR2: SNHLY and FYNNEI.

As concerns this clonotype: At one of its ends the junction is not consistent with the germline gene, which may arise from a read error. The chain recombines TRBV11-2 with TRBJ2-6; tentatively, D is TRBD1 or TRBD2 (5 bases each). CDR1 is SGHAT, CDR2 FQNNGV, per germline. The CDR3 length is 15 residues. CDR3 residues: CASSLGGSGASVLTF. The CDR3 DNA reads TGTGCCAGCAGCTTAGGTGGATCCGGGGCCAGCGTCCTGACTTTC. Drawing the rest from reference TRBV11-2 and TRBJ2-6, the complete variable domain is EAGVAQSPRYKIIEKRQSVAFWCNPISGHATLYWYQQILGQGPKLLIQFQNNGVVDDSQLPKDRFSAERLKGVDSTLKIQPAKLEDSAVYLCASSLGGSGASVLTFGAGSRLTVL.

The sample holds many counts of this clonotype. The chain joins TRBV20-1 to TRBJ1-1; D not resolved. Germline CDR1 reads DFQATT; CDR2 reads SNEGSKA (reference sequence). The V and J ends lost 0 bases and 6 bases respectively, with 14 bases between them. This CDR3 spans 14 amino acids. The CDR3 loop reads CSARERHGPAEAFF. The CDR3 DNA reads as TGCAGTGCTAGAGAGCGGCACGGGCCAGCTGAAGCTTTCTTT.

On this clonotype itself: A much larger clone sits a single nucleotide away, making a read error possible. The J gene is TRBJ1-2, the V gene TRBV30, with a tentative D call TRBD1 (5 bases). Germline CDR1 is GTSNPN and CDR2 is SVGIG (reference sequence). V was pared by 1 base and J by 6 bases, with 15 bases between. The CDR3 is 14 amino acids. The chain's CDR3 is CAWSGQGLDHGYTF. In DNA, the CDR3 is TGTGCCTGGAGTGGCCAGGGTTTGGACCATGGCTACACCTTC. The variable domain in full, completed from reference TRBV30 and TRBJ1-2, reads SQTIHQWPATLVQPVGSPLSLECTVEGTSNPNLYWYRQAAGRGLQLLFYSVGIGQISSEVPQNLSASRPQDRQFILSSKKLLLSDSGFYLCAWSGQGLDHGYTFGSGTRLTVV.

This clonotype has a handful of counts. The CDR3 here is CATSDTGEGHQDQPQHF. CDR3 nucleotides: TGTGCCACCAGTGATACAGGGGAGGGGCACCAAGATCAGCCCCAGCATTTT. The chain couples TRBV24-1 to TRBJ1-5; 7 bases are a match to TRBD1. V shed 3 bases, J shed 5 bases, and the junction held 12 bases outside the gene matches. Germline V gene lookup returns CDR1 KGHDR and CDR2 SFDVKD. This CDR3 contains 17 residues.

This clonotype was observed at least ten times. This rearrangement joins TRBV25-1 to TRBJ1-2; D is perhaps TRBD1 (5 bases). The CDR3 sequence is 13 residues long. Trimming removed 4 bases from V and 9 bases from J, with 15 bases in between. Germline V CDR1 and CDR2: MGHDK, SYGVNS. CDR3 residues: CASSVDSGSSYTF. In nucleotides, the CDR3 is TGTGCCAGCAGTGTCGACAGCGGTAGTAGCTACACCTTC.

Concerning this clonotype itself: This may be a read error: a much more frequent sequence differs by one nucleotide. Here the CDR3 omits its conserved ending phenylalanine or tryptophan, so a read error is the likely source. The chain links TRBV7-8 to TRBJ2-5, with 9 bases lining up with TRBD2. The CDR3 sequence is 16 residues long. The trim removed 6 bases at V and 1 base at J, leaving 9 bases unmatched. Germline values: CDR1 SGHVS, CDR2 FQNEAQ. The CDR3 reads CASSQGGAGGQETQYL. As DNA, the CDR3 is TGTGCCAGCAGTCAAGGAGGAGCGGGGGGCCAAGAGACCCAGTACCTC.